This T cell receptor (beta chain) was captured in a study of response to subunit inactivated influenza vaccine (dated by TCRdb to 2017 to 2018). Background for the entire study: Deep quantitative T cell receptor repertoire profiling was used in the study to track responses to a trivalent subunit inactivated influenza vaccine. Points the paper makes about the study in general: The authors suggested that each seasonal influenza vaccination may recruit only a limited number of new T cells.

As regards this clonotype: Its antigen has not been determined. The sample holds no much larger clone one base away, and base qualities are not on file.

From a lookup of the germline V gene, CDR1 and CDR2 are SGHRS and YFSETQ. The germline ends are 11 bases apart after V is trimmed by 4 bases and J by 0 bases. The CDR3 runs 14 amino acids, cysteine and phenylalanine included. The retained sequence is limited to the CDR3, 42 bases, with the frame set at the first base. The library was prepared using RT-PCR. The sequencer was an Illumina HiSeq 2500. TCRdb's own reprocessing of the public reads used fastp at Q25 and MiXCR and kept productive beta chains. Rows are unified per CDR3 protein, each entry keeping the most common DNA and genes. The table for this sample lists 700,000 to 900,000 distinct CDR3 sequences; 21% of them were counted only once. The ten top clones hold roughly 10% of the sample.

Source: PBMCs from blood, taken around 5 days after vaccination. This receptor chain uses TRBV5-1 and TRBJ2-7; no D gene can be assigned with confidence. The clonotype was recovered from a man aged 45-65 years who received an inactivated influenza vaccine. Donor details come from another sample of the same person, matched by shared clones. Here the CDR3 is given as CASSPDTNSYEQYF. The nucleotides are TGCGCCAGCAGCCCTGACACGAACTCCTACGAGCAGTACTTC. Extended through the reference TRBV5-1 and TRBJ2-7 proteins, this CDR3 yields the full variable domain: KAGVTQTPRYLIKTRGQQVTLSCSPISGHRSVSWYQQTPGQGLQFLFEYFSETQRNKGNFPGRFSGRQFSNSRSEMNVSTLELGDSALYLCASSPDTNSYEQYFGPGTRLTVT.